These 20 T cell receptor beta chains were sequenced from one sample in a study of blood T cell repertoires in COVID-19. TCRdb keeps only in-frame clones here, not all; method: immunoSEQ multiplex PCR. In the table there are 25,000 to 35,000 clones, 70% to 90% of which are singletons. Material for sequencing was peripheral blood. These TCRs come from a man at least 80 years old with active COVID-19.

The chain joins TRBV7-3 to TRBJ2-2, with 8 bases lining up with TRBD2. Germline V gives CDR1 SGHTA, CDR2 FQGTGA. The CDR3 consists of 16 residues. V lost 5 bases, J lost 5 bases, and 10 bases stayed unmatched. CDR3 in amino acids: CASSLLPAGETGELFF. In DNA, the CDR3 is TGTGCCAGCAGCCTCCTACCAGCGGGGGAAACCGGGGAGCTGTTTTTT.

The J gene is TRBJ1-2, the V gene TRBV7-9, with TRBD1 matching over 8 bases. With V trimmed by 0 bases and J by 5 bases, 8 bases remained unmatched. CDR3 length equals 16 residues. CDR1 is SEHNR, CDR2 FQNEAQ, per germline (reference sequence). CDR3 DNA: TGTGCCAGCAGCTTAGCGGGAGGACAGGGAATATATGGCTACACCTTC. It specifies CASSLAGGQGIYGYTF.

The rearrangement uses TRBV6-1 and TRBJ2-1; D call uncertain. Trimming took 3 bases from V and 4 from J, leaving 4 bases between them. CDR3 length equals 12 residues. The germline V gene encodes CDR1 MNHNS and CDR2 SASEGT. The CDR3 DNA is TGTGCCAGCAGTGACCGGTACAATGAGCAGTTCTTC. Its protein is CASSDRYNEQFF.

The chain is built from TRBV28 and TRBJ1-1; 10 bases match TRBD1. The CDR3 has 14 amino acids. CDR1 and CDR2 (germline): MDHEN, SYDVKM. V was pared by 6 bases and J by 4 bases, with 5 bases of the junction left unmatched. CDR3 sequence (DNA): TGTGCCAGCAGGAGACAGGGGGCACGCACTGAAGCTTTCTTT. This translates into CASRRQGARTEAFF.

The V and J genes are TRBV3-1 (or the pseudogene TRBV3-2) and TRBJ2-2; TRBD1 agrees at 7 bases. V gave up 4 bases and J gave up 7 bases; unmatched junction bases: 12. This CDR3 contains 16 residues. The germline V gene has CDR1 LGHDT and CDR2 YNNKEL (reference sequence). DNA for the CDR3: TGTGCCAGCAGCCCCAGAGAGGGGGCCCTCGGCGGGGAGCTGTTTTTT. It is translated as CASSPREGALGGELFF.

The chain carries TRBV27 and TRBJ2-1; possible D gene TRBD2, 5 bases. The germline V gene has CDR1 MNHEY and CDR2 SMNVEV (reference sequence). CDR3 size: 20 residues. Deletions cut 0 bases from V and 7 bases from J, with 28 bases between. The CDR3 reads CASSLSLASSWGDSSNEQFF. As DNA, the CDR3 is TGTGCCAGCAGTTTATCGTTGGCCTCTAGCTGGGGAGATTCTTCGAATGAGCAGTTCTTC.

Only one count was recorded for this clone. In DNA form, the CDR3 reads TGTGCCAGCAGCACCACCTCGGGGTATGGCTACACCTTC. It codes for CASSTTSGYGYTF. This chain uses TRBV6-5 with TRBJ1-2; D unclear. Germline assignment: CDR1 MNHEY and CDR2 SVGAGI. V was cut by 6 bases and J by 5 bases, with 13 bases left in between. This CDR3 region has 13 residues.

J is TRBJ1-6 and V is TRBV6-5, with a weak D call TRBD1 (5 bases). Trimming removed 6 bases at V and 7 bases at J, with 13 bases between. The germline CDR1 and CDR2 sequences are MNHEY and SVGAGI. This CDR3 is built from 14 residues. The CDR3 nucleotides read TGTGCCAGCAGAACCGGGACTAGCAATTCACCCCTCCACTTT. It yields the protein CASRTGTSNSPLHF.

This chain connects TRBV7-9 to TRBJ1-4; D ambiguous. CDR1 SEHNR and CDR2 FQNEAQ come from the germline V gene (reference sequence). The CDR3 covers 11 residues. Trimming cost V 4 bases and J 7 bases, with 4 bases left between them. Here the CDR3 reads CASSSGEKLFF. In DNA form, the CDR3 reads TGTGCCAGCAGCTCAGGTGAAAAACTGTTTTTT.

V gene TRBV5-5 combines with J gene TRBJ2-3; D gene unclear. Germline V gene sequence: CDR1 SGHKS, CDR2 YYEKEE (reference sequence). Trimming took 6 bases from V and 1 from J, leaving 9 bases between them. The CDR3 totals 13 residues. The CDR3 nucleotides are TGTGCCAGCAACCTGGTAGGCACAGATACGCAGTATTTT. Translating gives CASNLVGTDTQYF.

The rearrangement joins TRBV5-5 to TRBJ2-2; D uncertain. V was cut by 4 bases and J by 1 base, with 11 bases left in between. This CDR3 is 15 amino acids long. Germline V gives CDR1 SGHKS, CDR2 YYEKEE (reference sequence). CDR3 DNA sequence: TGTGCCAGCAGCCGGAATGCGGAGAACACCGGGGAGCTGTTTTTT. Translated, it gives CASSRNAENTGELFF.

This clone was detected only a few times. The J gene is TRBJ1-6, the V gene TRBV29-1; D gene ambiguous. The CDR3 contains 13 residues. V was cut by 6 bases and J by 10 bases, with 16 bases left in between. The germline CDR1 and CDR2 sequences are SQVTM and ANQGSEA. In DNA, the CDR3 is TGCAGCGTATCGGTGGGCGGGCCATCACCCCTCCACTTT. Encoded protein: CSVSVGGPSPLHF.

The chain carries TRBV20-1 and TRBJ2-1; D unclear. Trimming removed 2 bases at V and 8 bases at J, with 7 bases between. The CDR3 has 11 amino acids. The germline CDR1 and CDR2 sequences are DFQATT and SNEGSKA (reference sequence). CDR3 amino acids: CSARKLDEQFF. The CDR3 DNA sequence: TGCAGTGCTAGAAAGCTGGATGAGCAGTTCTTC.

The CDR3 region has the DNA TGTGCCAGCAGTGCGGGGGCTCCCTACGAGCAGTACTTC. It codes for CASSAGAPYEQYF. V is TRBV7-2 and J is TRBJ2-7; possible D gene TRBD2, 7 bases. Trimming stripped 6 bases from V and 2 bases from J, with 11 bases between. Germline V gene sequence: CDR1 SGHTA, CDR2 FQGNSA. This CDR3 spans 13 amino acids.

The rearrangement joins TRBV9 to TRBJ1-3; TRBD1 is a possible D gene (5 bases). From germline, CDR1 is SGDLS and CDR2 YYNGEE. Trimming shortened V by 2 bases and J by 4 bases, and 10 bases separated the two germline ends. This CDR3 spans 14 amino acids. The CDR3 loop is CASSVDRLGNTIYF. The CDR3 DNA follows: TGTGCCAGCAGCGTCGACAGACTCGGAAACACCATATATTTT. The full variable domain, with the rest looked up from reference TRBV9 and TRBJ1-3, is DSGVTQTPKHLITATGQRVTLRCSPRSGDLSVYWYQQSLDQGLQFLIQYYNGEERAKGNILERFSAQQFPDLHSELNLSSLELGDSALYFCASSVDRLGNTIYFGEGSWLTVV.

The gene calls are TRBV18 and TRBJ1-2, with 9 nucleotides matching TRBD1. In germline, CDR1 is KGHSH, CDR2 LQKENI. The CDR3 totals 14 residues. V lost 3 bases and J lost 6; bases outside the gene matches: 5. For the CDR3, the DNA is TGTGCCAGCTCACCCACGGGACAGGGAGATGGCTACACCTTC. The encoded protein is CASSPTGQGDGYTF. Combining the CDR3 with reference TRBV18 and TRBJ1-2 gives the whole variable domain NAGVMQNPRHLVRRRGQEARLRCSPMKGHSHVYWYRQLPEEGLKFMVYLQKENIIDESGMPKERFSAEFPKEGPSILRIQQVVRGDSAAYFCASSPTGQGDGYTFGSGTRLTVV.

The chain couples TRBV19 to TRBJ1-2, with 12 nucleotides matching TRBD1. The CDR3 is 14 residues long. V lost 5 bases to trimming and J lost 8 bases; unmatched junction nucleotides: 6. Germline V CDR1 and CDR2: LNHDA, SQIVND (reference sequence). The CDR3 loop is CASSPRDRGRGYTF. DNA of the CDR3: TGTGCCAGTAGTCCACGGGACAGGGGGCGCGGCTACACCTTC.

This clone has only a few counts. The chain carries TRBV27 and TRBJ2-1; the D gene is possibly TRBD2 (5 bases). CDR1 and CDR2 (germline): MNHEY, SMNVEV (reference sequence). The CDR3 totals 13 residues. V gave up 7 bases and J gave up 8 bases, with 15 bases separating them. CDR3 sequence: CASTSGLHDEQFF. CDR3 in DNA: TGTGCCAGCACCTCGGGATTGCACGATGAGCAGTTCTTC.

V usage is TRBV7-8 and J usage is TRBJ2-4; 7 bases map to TRBD1. Germline lookup yields CDR1 SGHVS and CDR2 FQNEAQ. The CDR3 extends over 15 amino acids. V lost 1 base and J lost 6; bases outside the gene matches: 6. CDR3 nucleotides: TGTGCCAGCAGCTTAGGACAGGGAGCGCGAAACATTCAGTACTTC. Amino acids: CASSLGQGARNIQYF.

This rearrangement joins TRBV14 to TRBJ1-4; 9 bases match TRBD1. Per germline, CDR1 SGHDN and CDR2 FVKESK. The CDR3 runs to 14 residues. Trimming took 8 bases from V and 6 from J; bases not matched to a gene: 7. This chain's CDR3 is CASGPGTGHEKLFF. DNA of the CDR3: TGTGCCAGCGGCCCCGGGACAGGGCATGAAAAACTGTTTTTT. The full variable domain, rest sourced from reference TRBV14 and TRBJ1-4, is EAGVTQFPSHSVIEKGQTVTLRCDPISGHDNLYWYRRVMGKEIKFLLHFVKESKQDESGMPNNRFLAERTGGTYSTLKVQPAELEDSGVYFCASGPGTGHEKLFFGSGTQLSVL.